This T cell receptor beta chain was profiled in a study of control samples from healthy donors and cancer patients. Some clones are missing from TCRdb's copy, which holds only in-frame ones; the method was immunoSEQ multiplex PCR. The data hold about 160,000 clones, with 70% to 90% observed a single time. The TCR was taken from a man younger than 45 in good health. Sequencing used blood.

As DNA, the CDR3 is TGTGCCAGCAGCCCCTTTGAGGGGAGGGTCACAGATACGCAGTATTTT. Amino acids: CASSPFEGRVTDTQYF. The chain joins TRBV11-2 to TRBJ2-3, with 7 bases that match TRBD2. CDR1 is SGHAT and CDR2 is FQNNGV in the germline V gene. V trimming: 5 bases; J trimming: 2 bases; junction bases outside the gene matches: 10. CDR3 size: 16 residues.